Listed below are T cell receptor beta chains from one sample, sequenced in a study of regulatory T cells in long-lasting Graves disease. Each CDR3 protein is one row after TCRdb ran MiXCR on the multiplex PCR reads. This repertoire shows 500,000 to 700,000 distinct CDR3 sequences, about 15% found once; its top ten account for 18%. These data are also associated with another study on T cells in Graves' hyperthyroidism and ophthalmopathy.

The starting material was peripheral blood mononuclear cells (PBMCs), obtained at new diagnosis, from a patient treated with antithyroid drugs. The receptors here all came from a woman between 25 and 40 years old with Graves disease. The conserved cysteine and the conserved F or W are not part of the CDR3 here. A clone size is listed for some rows: how often the clone was seen (once, few, many), or a class if it is expanded.

J | V | size | CDR3
TRBJ2-3 | TRBV29-1 | NA | SGTGTGPTDTQY
TRBJ1-6 | TRBV12-3/TRBV12-4 | many | ASRRTAESPLH
TRBJ1-1 | TRBV7-2 | few | ASSSIQGTEAF
TRBJ1-1 | TRBV13 | many | ASSERTVNTEAF
TRBJ2-3 | TRBV7-3 | many | ASSLRDDRTDTQY
TRBJ1-5 | TRBV14 | few | ASSRKDRDQPQH
TRBJ2-7 | TRBV6-1 | NA | ASRTPPGTTY
TRBJ2-3 | TRBV28 | few | ASAGEGRDTQY
TRBJ2-2 | TRBV24-1 | NA | ATFDWNTGELF
TRBJ1-2 | TRBV12-3/TRBV12-4 | many | ASSRSGTQDGYT
TRBJ2-7 | TRBV28 | many | ASSLQPGQGAKYEQY
TRBJ2-1 | TRBV6-2/TRBV6-3 | NA | ASSEQDRTGRNEQF
TRBJ1-5 | TRBV20-1 | NA | SARWGSSNQPQH
TRBJ2-1 | TRBV7-3 | NA | ASSLRTRATYNEQF
TRBJ1-1 | TRBV5-4 | NA | ASSPESFRVTEAF
TRBJ2-7 | TRBV28 | once | ASSITVYEQY
TRBJ1-1 | TRBV19 | many | ASSIGPRTNTEAF
TRBJ1-2 | TRBV20-1 | few | SANRDSSNYGYT
TRBJ2-6 | TRBV7-9 | few | ASSLGSGNSGANVLT
TRBJ2-2 | TRBV28 | many | ASSSNGRKVTGELF
TRBJ2-5 | TRBV6-2/TRBV6-3 | many | ASRDRGSGFQETQY
TRBJ1-4 | TRBV7-9 | many | ASSPDSEKLF
TRBJ1-2 | TRBV29-1 | many | SVFPDYGYT
TRBJ2-7 | TRBV30 | many | AWSPGGTGDYEQY
TRBJ1-4 | TRBV20-1 | many | SAQTSTTTNEKLF
TRBJ2-5 | TRBV20-1 | NA | SARESSGIKTQY
TRBJ2-6 | TRBV7-8 | NA | AITLTGANVLT
TRBJ2-5 | TRBV3-1 | many | ASSQGSGGTRTQY
TRBJ1-4 | TRBV5-1 | NA | ASSPPEGAGGEKLF
TRBJ1-4 | TRBV5-1 | few | ASRRWTDEKLF
TRBJ1-2 | TRBV4-1 | NA | ASSQPTNYGYT
TRBJ2-7 | TRBV20-1 | NA | SARDRVYEQY
TRBJ1-1 | TRBV5-6 | NA | ASYRDLGTEAF
TRBJ2-7 | TRBV30 | NA | AWSQGSEQY
TRBJ2-2 | TRBV11-2 | many | ASFAGGVIAGELF
TRBJ1-5 | TRBV28 | many | ASSLILRGPQH
TRBJ2-2 | TRBV24-1 | few | ATSWQGRDTGELF
TRBJ2-7 | TRBV3-1 | many | ASSQDYGIFYEQY
TRBJ2-5 | TRBV7-8 | many | ASSLVQPWETQY
TRBJ2-6 | TRBV20-1 | few | SARDMSSGANVLT
TRBJ1-1 | TRBV10-2 | NA | ASSEEDRPNTEAF
TRBJ1-2 | TRBV30 | NA | AWRGRGGNYTYGYT
TRBJ2-1 | TRBV10-3 | few | AISEYDNEQF
TRBJ2-1 | TRBV13 | many | ASSLYSTNEQF
TRBJ2-3 | TRBV27 | NA | ASSTKLAGSTDTQY
TRBJ2-7 | TRBV30 | many | AWSVLVQGGEQY
TRBJ2-3 | TRBV28 | many | ASRYSGTGDTDTQY
TRBJ2-1 | TRBV7-8 | many | ASSLPGLGDNEQF
TRBJ1-2 | TRBV28 | few | ASSIPGTGSGGYT
TRBJ1-6 | TRBV6-2/TRBV6-3 | NA | ASSTSPGSPLH
TRBJ2-7 | TRBV30 | NA | AWSVNPSEQY
TRBJ2-1 | TRBV30 | NA | AWSVDFGTSGRNEQF
TRBJ2-7 | TRBV6-1 | NA | ASSTLLTLSGDYEQY